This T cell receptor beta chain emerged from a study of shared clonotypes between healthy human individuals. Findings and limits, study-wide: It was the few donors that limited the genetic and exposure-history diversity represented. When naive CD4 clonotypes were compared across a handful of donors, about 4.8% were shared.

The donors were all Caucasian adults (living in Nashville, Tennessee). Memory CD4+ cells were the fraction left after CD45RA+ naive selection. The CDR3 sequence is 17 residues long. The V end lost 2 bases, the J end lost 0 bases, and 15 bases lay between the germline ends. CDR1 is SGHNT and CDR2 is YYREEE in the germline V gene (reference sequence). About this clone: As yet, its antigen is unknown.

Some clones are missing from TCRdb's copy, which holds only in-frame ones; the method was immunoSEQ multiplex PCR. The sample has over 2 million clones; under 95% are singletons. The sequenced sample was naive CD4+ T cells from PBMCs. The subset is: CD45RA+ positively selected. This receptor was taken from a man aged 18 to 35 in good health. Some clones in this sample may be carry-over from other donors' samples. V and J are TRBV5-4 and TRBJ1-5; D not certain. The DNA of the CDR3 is TGTGCCAGCAGCTTTTTACTTAGGTTGGATAGCAATCAGCCCCAGCATTTT. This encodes CASSFLLRLDSNQPQHF. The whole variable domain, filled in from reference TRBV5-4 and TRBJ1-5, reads ETGVTQSPTHLIKTRGQQVTLRCSSQSGHNTVSWYQQALGQGPQFIFQYYREEENGRGNFPPRFSGLQFPNYSSELNVNALELDDSALYLCASSFLLRLDSNQPQHFGDGTRLSIL.